The TCR beta chain under discussion was sequenced for a study of blood T cell repertoires in COVID-19. Profiled with immunoSEQ multiplex PCR; TCRdb holds only in-frame clones, not every one. The sample shows a few hundred thousand clones, about 88% of them seen only once. The length of the CDR3 is 14 residues. Trimming removed 3 bases at V and 5 bases at J, with 11 bases between. Germline V CDR1 and CDR2: SNHLY, FYNNEI. This rearrangement joins TRBV2 to TRBJ1-5; a possible D gene is TRBD1 (5 bases). The specimen sequenced was peripheral blood. The clonotype was recovered from a man between 18 and 29 years old with active or convalescent COVID-19. In DNA, the CDR3 is TGTGCCAGCAGTGAGCATGACAGTTATCAGCCCCAGCATTTT. Amino acids: CASSEHDSYQPQHF.